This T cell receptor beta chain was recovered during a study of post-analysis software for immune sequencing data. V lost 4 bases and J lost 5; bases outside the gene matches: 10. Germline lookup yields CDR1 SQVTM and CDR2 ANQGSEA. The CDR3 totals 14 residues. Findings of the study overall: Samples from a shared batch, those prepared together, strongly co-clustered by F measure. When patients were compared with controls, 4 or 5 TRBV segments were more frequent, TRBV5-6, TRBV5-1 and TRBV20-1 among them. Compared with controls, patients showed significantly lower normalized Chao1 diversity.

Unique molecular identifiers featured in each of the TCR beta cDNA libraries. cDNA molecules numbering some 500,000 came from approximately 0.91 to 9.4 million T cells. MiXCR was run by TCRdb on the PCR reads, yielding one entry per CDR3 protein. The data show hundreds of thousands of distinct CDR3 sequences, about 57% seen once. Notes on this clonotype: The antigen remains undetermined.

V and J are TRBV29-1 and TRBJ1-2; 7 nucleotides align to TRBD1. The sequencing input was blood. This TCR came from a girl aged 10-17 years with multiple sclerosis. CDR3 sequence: CSVGGNRGGYGYTF. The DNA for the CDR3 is TGCAGCGTTGGGGGCAACAGGGGAGGGTATGGCTACACCTTC.